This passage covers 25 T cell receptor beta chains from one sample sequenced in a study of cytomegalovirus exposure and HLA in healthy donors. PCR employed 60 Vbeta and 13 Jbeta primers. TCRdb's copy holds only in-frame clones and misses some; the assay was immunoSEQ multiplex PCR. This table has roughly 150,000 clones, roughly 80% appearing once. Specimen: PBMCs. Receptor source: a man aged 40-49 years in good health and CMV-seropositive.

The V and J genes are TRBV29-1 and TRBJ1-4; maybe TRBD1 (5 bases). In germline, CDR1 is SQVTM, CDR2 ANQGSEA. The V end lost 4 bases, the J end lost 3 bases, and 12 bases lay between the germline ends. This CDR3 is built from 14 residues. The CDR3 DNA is TGCAGCGTTGGGGCAGCGGGGGCTAATGAAAAACTGTTTTTT. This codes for CSVGAAGANEKLFF.

In DNA, the CDR3 is TGCAGCGTTAGCCCCGGGAGTGACTACGAGCAGTACTTC. Its translation is CSVSPGSDYEQYF. V is TRBV29-1 and J is TRBJ2-5; a weak D match, TRBD2 (6 bases). With the DNA end fitting TRBJ2-7 better, the J assignment may be wrong. The CDR3 consists of 13 residues. Germline CDR1 is SQVTM and CDR2 is ANQGSEA.

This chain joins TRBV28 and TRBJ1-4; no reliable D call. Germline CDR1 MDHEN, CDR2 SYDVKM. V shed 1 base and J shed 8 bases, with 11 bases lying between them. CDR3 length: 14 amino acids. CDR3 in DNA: TGTGCCAGCAGTTTATCATATCCGGGGGAAAAACTGTTTTTT. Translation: CASSLSYPGEKLFF.

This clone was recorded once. The CDR3 here is CASTGQGAEGYTF. The CDR3 region has the DNA TGTGCCAGCACGGGACAGGGGGCTGAGGGCTACACCTTC. The rearrangement links TRBV28 to TRBJ1-2; 12 nucleotides match TRBD1. CDR3 length: 13 residues. Per the germline V gene, CDR1 is MDHEN and CDR2 is SYDVKM. V dropped 7 bases and J dropped 8; count of bases not matched to a gene: 5.

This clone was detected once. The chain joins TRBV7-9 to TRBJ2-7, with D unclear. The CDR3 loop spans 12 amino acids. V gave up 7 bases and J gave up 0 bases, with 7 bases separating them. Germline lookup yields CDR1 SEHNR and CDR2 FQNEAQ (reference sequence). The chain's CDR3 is CASMASSYEQYF. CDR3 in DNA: TGTGCCAGCATGGCCAGCTCCTACGAGCAGTACTTC. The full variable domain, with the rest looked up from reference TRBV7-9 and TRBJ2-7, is DTGVSQNPRHKITKRGQNVTFRCDPISEHNRLYWYRQTLGQGPEFLTYFQNEAQLEKSRLLSDRFSAERPKGSFSTLEIQRTEQGDSAMYLCASMASSYEQYFGPGTRLTVT.

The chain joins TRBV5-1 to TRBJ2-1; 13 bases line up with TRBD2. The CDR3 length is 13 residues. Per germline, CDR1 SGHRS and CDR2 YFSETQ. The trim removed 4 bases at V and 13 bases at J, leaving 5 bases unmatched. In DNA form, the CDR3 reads TGCGCCAGCAGCCCTGGGACTAGCGGGATCCAGTTCTTC. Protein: CASSPGTSGIQFF. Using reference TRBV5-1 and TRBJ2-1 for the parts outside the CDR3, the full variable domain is KAGVTQTPRYLIKTRGQQVTLSCSPISGHRSVSWYQQTPGQGLQFLFEYFSETQRNKGNFPGRFSGRQFSNSRSEMNVSTLELGDSALYLCASSPGTSGIQFFGPGTRLTVL.

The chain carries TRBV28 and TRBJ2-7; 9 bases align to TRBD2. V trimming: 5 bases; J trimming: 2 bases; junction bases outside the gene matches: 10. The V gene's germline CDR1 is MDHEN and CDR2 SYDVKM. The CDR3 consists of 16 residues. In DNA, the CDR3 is TGTGCCAGCAGTCCTCGTAGCGGGAGAGGGGCCTACGAGCAGTACTTC. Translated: CASSPRSGRGAYEQYF.

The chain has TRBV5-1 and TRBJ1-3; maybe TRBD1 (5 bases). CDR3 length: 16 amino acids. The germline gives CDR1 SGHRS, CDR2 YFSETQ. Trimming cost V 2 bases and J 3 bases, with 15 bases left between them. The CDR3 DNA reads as TGCGCCAGCAGCTTTGGTGATCCAGGGTATGGAAACACCATATATTTT. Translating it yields CASSFGDPGYGNTIYF.

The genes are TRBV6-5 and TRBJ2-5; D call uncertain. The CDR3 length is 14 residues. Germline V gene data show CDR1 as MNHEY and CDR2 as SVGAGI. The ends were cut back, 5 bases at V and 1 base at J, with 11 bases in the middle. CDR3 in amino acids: CASSPQVFQETQYF. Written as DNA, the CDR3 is TGTGCCAGCAGTCCTCAGGTCTTCCAAGAGACCCAGTACTTC.

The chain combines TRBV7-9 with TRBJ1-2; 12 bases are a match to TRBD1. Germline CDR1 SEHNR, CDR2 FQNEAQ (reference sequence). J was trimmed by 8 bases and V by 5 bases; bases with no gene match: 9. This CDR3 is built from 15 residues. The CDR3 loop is CASSQMGQGARGYTF. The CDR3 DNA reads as TGTGCCAGCAGCCAGATGGGACAGGGGGCGCGAGGCTACACCTTC.

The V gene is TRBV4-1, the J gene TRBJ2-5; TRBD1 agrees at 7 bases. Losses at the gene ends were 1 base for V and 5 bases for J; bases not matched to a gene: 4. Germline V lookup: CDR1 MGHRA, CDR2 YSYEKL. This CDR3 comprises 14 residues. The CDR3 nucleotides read TGCGCCAGCAGCCAAGTTTTCAGGGGGGAGACCCAGTACTTC. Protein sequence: CASSQVFRGETQYF.

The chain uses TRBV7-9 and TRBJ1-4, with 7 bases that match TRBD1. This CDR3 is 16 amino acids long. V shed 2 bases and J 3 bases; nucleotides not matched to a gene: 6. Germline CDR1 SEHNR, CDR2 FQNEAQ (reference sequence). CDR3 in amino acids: CASSLNRGASNEKLFF. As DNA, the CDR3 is TGTGCCAGCAGCTTAAACAGGGGAGCGTCTAATGAAAAACTGTTTTTT.

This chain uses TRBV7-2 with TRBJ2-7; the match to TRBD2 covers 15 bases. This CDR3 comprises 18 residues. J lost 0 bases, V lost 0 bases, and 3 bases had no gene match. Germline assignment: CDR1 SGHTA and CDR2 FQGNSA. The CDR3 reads CASSLAGTSGRYSYEQYF. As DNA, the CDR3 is TGTGCCAGCAGCTTAGCCGGGACTAGCGGGAGGTACTCCTACGAGCAGTACTTC.

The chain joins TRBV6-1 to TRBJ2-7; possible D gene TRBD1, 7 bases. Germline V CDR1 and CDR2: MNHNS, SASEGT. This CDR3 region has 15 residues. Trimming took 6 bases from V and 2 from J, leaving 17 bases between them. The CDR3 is CASSLRQGGPYEQYF. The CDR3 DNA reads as TGTGCCAGCAGCCTCCGACAGGGAGGCCCCTACGAGCAGTACTTC.

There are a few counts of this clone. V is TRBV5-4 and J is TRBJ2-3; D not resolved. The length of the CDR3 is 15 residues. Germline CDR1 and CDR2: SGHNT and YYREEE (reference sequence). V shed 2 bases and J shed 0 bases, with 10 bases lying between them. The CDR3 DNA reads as TGTGCCAGCAGCTTCGGGTGGAGAAGCACAGATACGCAGTATTTT. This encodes CASSFGWRSTDTQYF.

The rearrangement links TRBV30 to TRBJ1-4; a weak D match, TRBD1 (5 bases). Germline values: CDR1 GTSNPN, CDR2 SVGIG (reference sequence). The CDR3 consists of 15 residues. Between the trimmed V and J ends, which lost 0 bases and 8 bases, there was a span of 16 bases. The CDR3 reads CAWSVQVSGGEKLFF. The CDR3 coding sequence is TGTGCCTGGAGTGTACAGGTCTCGGGCGGCGAAAAACTGTTTTTT.

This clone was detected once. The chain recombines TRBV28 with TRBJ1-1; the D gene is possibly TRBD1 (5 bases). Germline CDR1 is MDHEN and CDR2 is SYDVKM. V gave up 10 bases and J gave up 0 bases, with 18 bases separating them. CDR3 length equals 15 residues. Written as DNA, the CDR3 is TGTGCCACAACTTGGGGCACCCGTGTGAACACTGAAGCTTTCTTT. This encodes CATTWGTRVNTEAFF.

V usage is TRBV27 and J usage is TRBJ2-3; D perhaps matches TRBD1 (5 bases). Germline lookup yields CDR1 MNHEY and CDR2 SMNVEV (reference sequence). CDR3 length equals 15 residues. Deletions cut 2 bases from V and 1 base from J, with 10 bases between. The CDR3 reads CASSLQGYGTDTQYF. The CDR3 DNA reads TGTGCCAGCAGTTTACAGGGTTACGGCACAGATACGCAGTATTTT.

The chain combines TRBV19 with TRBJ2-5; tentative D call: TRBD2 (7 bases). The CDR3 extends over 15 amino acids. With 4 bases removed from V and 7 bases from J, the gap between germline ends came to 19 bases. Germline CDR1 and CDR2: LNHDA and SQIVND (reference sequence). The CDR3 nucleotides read TGTGCCAGTAGTAAAATGGGGGCGGGAGATGTGACCCAGTACTTC. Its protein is CASSKMGAGDVTQYF.

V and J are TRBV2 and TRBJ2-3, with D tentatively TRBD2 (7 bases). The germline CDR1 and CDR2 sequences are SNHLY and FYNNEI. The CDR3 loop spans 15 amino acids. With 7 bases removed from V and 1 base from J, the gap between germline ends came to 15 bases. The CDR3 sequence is CASKKEGGGTDTQYF. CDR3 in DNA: TGTGCCAGCAAGAAGGAGGGGGGGGGCACAGATACGCAGTATTTT.

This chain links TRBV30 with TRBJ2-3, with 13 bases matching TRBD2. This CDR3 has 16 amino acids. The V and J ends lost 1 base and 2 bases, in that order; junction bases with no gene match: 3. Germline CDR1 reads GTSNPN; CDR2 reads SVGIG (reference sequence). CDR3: CAWSAGTSGTTDTQYF. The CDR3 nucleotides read TGTGCCTGGAGTGCCGGGACTAGCGGGACCACAGATACGCAGTATTTT. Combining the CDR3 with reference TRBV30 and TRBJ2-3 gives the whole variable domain SQTIHQWPATLVQPVGSPLSLECTVEGTSNPNLYWYRQAAGRGLQLLFYSVGIGQISSEVPQNLSASRPQDRQFILSSKKLLLSDSGFYLCAWSAGTSGTTDTQYFGPGTRLTVL.

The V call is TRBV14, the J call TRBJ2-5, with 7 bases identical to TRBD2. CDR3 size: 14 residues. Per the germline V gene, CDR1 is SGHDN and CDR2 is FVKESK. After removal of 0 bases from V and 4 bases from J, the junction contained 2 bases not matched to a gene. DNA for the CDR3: TGTGCCAGCAGCCAAGACGGGAGGCCAGAGACCCAGTACTTC. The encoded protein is CASSQDGRPETQYF.

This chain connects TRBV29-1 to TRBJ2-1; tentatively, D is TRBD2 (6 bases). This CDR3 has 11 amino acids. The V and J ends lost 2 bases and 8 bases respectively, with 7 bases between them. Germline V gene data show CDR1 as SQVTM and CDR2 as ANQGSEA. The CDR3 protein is CSVETSHEQFF. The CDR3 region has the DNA TGCAGCGTTGAAACTAGCCATGAGCAGTTCTTC.

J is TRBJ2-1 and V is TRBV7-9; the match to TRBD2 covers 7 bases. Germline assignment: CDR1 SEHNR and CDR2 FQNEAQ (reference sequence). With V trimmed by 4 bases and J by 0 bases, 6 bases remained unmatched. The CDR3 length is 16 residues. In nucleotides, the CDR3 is TGTGCCAGCAGCTCGGGGCGGACTAGCTCCTACAATGAGCAGTTCTTC. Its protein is CASSSGRTSSYNEQFF.

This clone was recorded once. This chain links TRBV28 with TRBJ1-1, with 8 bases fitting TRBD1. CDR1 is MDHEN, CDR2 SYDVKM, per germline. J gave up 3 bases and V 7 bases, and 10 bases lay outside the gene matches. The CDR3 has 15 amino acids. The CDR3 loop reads CASKSRTGGYTEAFF. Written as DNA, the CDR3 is TGTGCCAGCAAGTCGAGAACAGGGGGGTACACTGAAGCTTTCTTT.